The 17 T cell receptor beta chains listed next were all sequenced from one sample in a study of T cells in Graves' hyperthyroidism and ophthalmopathy. Researchers amplified the TCR beta CDR3 regions from RNA transcripts. In the first-round RT-PCR of the TCR CDR3, the HTBI primer set was used. TCRdb reanalysed the multiplex PCR reads using MiXCR and keeps one entry per CDR3 protein. The sample carries around 280,000 distinct CDR3 sequences, about an eighth recorded once. The specimen sequenced was blood. All receptors derive from a young woman with Graves' hyperthyroidism that later progressed to Graves' ophthalmopathy.

In this sample, this clonotype turned up many times. The rearrangement links TRBV7-9 to TRBJ2-3; the D is unclear. CDR3 length: 15 residues. The V end lost 0 bases, the J end lost 0 bases, and 7 bases lay between the germline ends. CDR1 is SEHNR, CDR2 FQNEAQ, per germline (reference sequence). CDR3 sequence (DNA): TGTGCCAGCAGCTTAGCCCTAACTAGCACAGATACGCAGTATTTT. This codes for CASSLALTSTDTQYF.

Concerning this clonotype itself: This may stem from a read error, because a much larger clone lies one nucleotide away. The chain uses TRBV7-3 and TRBJ2-1, with 8 bases lining up with TRBD1. This CDR3 spans 17 amino acids. Germline CDR1 and CDR2: SGHTA and FQGTGA. The CDR3 loop reads CASSLLPGQEEDNEQLF. The DNA of the CDR3 is TGTGCCAGCAGCTTATTGCCGGGACAGGAGGAGGACAATGAGCAGCTCTTC. Complete variable domain (other parts from reference TRBV7-3 and TRBJ2-1): GAGVSQTPSNKVTEKGKYVELRCDPISGHTALYWYRQSLGQGPEFLIYFQGTGAADDSGLPNDRFFAVRPEGSVSTLKIQRTERGDSAVYLCASSLLPGQEEDNEQLFGPGTRLTVL.

In its sample, this clonotype was seen many times. The V gene is TRBV6-1, the J gene TRBJ1-6; TRBD1 matches at 7 bases. The CDR3 contains 15 residues. Trimming at V came to 6 bases and at J to 5 bases, leaving 7 bases not matched to a gene. Germline loops: CDR1 MNHNS, CDR2 SASEGT. The CDR3 DNA reads as TGTGCCAGCAGCGGGACAGCTCTCGATAATTCACCCCTCCACTTT. This codes for CASSGTALDNSPLHF.

This clonotype was found many times. The rearrangement uses TRBV18 and TRBJ1-4, with D hard to call. Trimming left V 0 bases short and J 4 bases short, with 12 bases between. From germline, CDR1 is KGHSH and CDR2 LQKENI. The CDR3 totals 16 residues. CDR3: CASSPPLGVGNEKLFF. In DNA, the CDR3 is TGTGCCAGCTCACCACCCCTCGGGGTGGGTAATGAAAAACTGTTTTTT.

This clonotype was detected once. The chain joins TRBV5-1 to TRBJ2-7; TRBD2 agrees at 13 bases. Unmatched junction bases numbered 2, after V lost 5 bases and J lost 6 bases. CDR1 and CDR2 from the germline V gene are SGHRS and YFSETQ. CDR3 length: 13 residues. CDR3 sequence (DNA): TGCGCCAGCAGGGGACTAGCGGGATCCGAGCAGTACTTC. Protein product: CASRGLAGSEQYF. The variable domain in full, completed from reference TRBV5-1 and TRBJ2-7, reads KAGVTQTPRYLIKTRGQQVTLSCSPISGHRSVSWYQQTPGQGLQFLFEYFSETQRNKGNFPGRFSGRQFSNSRSEMNVSTLELGDSALYLCASRGLAGSEQYFGPGTRLTVT.

This clonotype has a count of ten or more. The rearrangement links TRBV7-8 to TRBJ2-5; D is ambiguous. Germline CDR1 reads SGHVS; CDR2 reads FQNEAQ. This CDR3 has 14 amino acids. The V end lost 5 bases, the J end lost 7 bases, and 17 bases lay between the germline ends. The CDR3 loop reads CASSRPGLLTTQYF. CDR3 coding DNA: TGTGCCAGCAGCCGGCCCGGGTTGCTGACGACCCAGTACTTC.

The chain uses TRBV12-3 or TRBV12-4 and TRBJ1-1; D is possibly TRBD1 (5 bases). With 5 bases removed from V and 6 bases from J, the gap between germline ends came to 22 bases. The CDR3 extends over 16 amino acids. CDR3 sequence (DNA): TGTGCCAGCAGTCCAATCGGGGCAGGGAGGGAGGCTGAAGCTTTCTTT. Protein product: CASSPIGAGREAEAFF.

This clonotype has ten or more counts. The chain uses TRBV20-1 and TRBJ2-2; 7 nucleotides align to TRBD2. The CDR3 runs to 14 residues. Per germline, CDR1 DFQATT and CDR2 SNEGSKA (reference sequence). The V segment lost 5 bases and the J segment 3 bases; nucleotides outside the gene matches: 6. CDR3 residues: CSASGTTYTGELFF. CDR3 nucleotide sequence: TGCAGTGCTTCCGGGACTACCTACACCGGGGAGCTGTTTTTT.

In this sample, this clonotype turned up a few times. The rearrangement uses TRBV6-1 and TRBJ2-3, with 7 positions matching TRBD2. Unmatched junction bases numbered 8, after V lost 4 bases and J lost 4 bases. The length of the CDR3 is 15 residues. Germline loops: CDR1 MNHNS, CDR2 SASEGT. The DNA for the CDR3 is TGTGCCAGCAGTGCTCGGGCGGGAGAAGCAGATACGCAGTATTTT. This codes for CASSARAGEADTQYF.

J is TRBJ2-3 and V is TRBV24-1; D gene unclear. V dropped 7 bases and J dropped 0 bases, with 10 bases sitting between them. The length of the CDR3 is 14 residues. CDR1 is KGHDR and CDR2 is SFDVKD in the germline V gene. CDR3 in DNA: TGTGCCACCAGCGACTTATCTAGCACAGATACGCAGTATTTT. Translated, it gives CATSDLSSTDTQYF.

This clonotype has more than one count but fewer than ten. The chain is built from TRBV5-6 and TRBJ2-7; D gene unclear. CDR3 length: 15 residues. V was trimmed by 1 base and J by 2 bases, leaving 13 bases between them. Germline V gives CDR1 SGHDT, CDR2 YYEEEE. The CDR3 nucleotides read TGTGCCAGCAGCTTGCTCGAGCTCAAGACCTACGAGCAGTACTTC. As protein: CASSLLELKTYEQYF.

This clonotype was detected a few times. The chain recombines TRBV5-5 with TRBJ2-1; 11 nucleotides line up with TRBD2. CDR1 is SGHKS, CDR2 YYEKEE, per germline (reference sequence). This CDR3 has 15 residues. With 2 bases clipped from V and 9 bases from J, the junction kept 7 bases outside the gene matches. In DNA form, the CDR3 reads TGTGCCAGCAGCTTAACCCTAGCGGGAGGTGGTGAGCAGTTCTTC. Residues: CASSLTLAGGGEQFF.

As to this clonotype: Just one base apart from a much larger clone, this may be a read error. The CDR3 here is CATGGPYGNEQFF. Written as DNA, the CDR3 is TGTGCCACCGGTGGGCCCTATGGAAATGAGCAGTTCTTC. The genes are TRBV15 and TRBJ2-1; D is unclear. CDR1 is LNHNV and CDR2 is YYDKDF in the germline V gene (reference sequence). The V gene lost 8 bases and the J gene lost 7 bases, with 15 bases spanning the gap. CDR3 length: 13 amino acids. Full variable domain (outside the CDR3, taken from reference TRBV15 and TRBJ2-1): DAMVIQNPRYQVTQFGKPVTLSCSQTLNHNVMYWYQQKSSQAPKLLFHYYDKDFNNEADTPDNFQSRRPNTSFCFLDIRSPGLGDTAMYLCATGGPYGNEQFFGPGTRLTVL.

This clonotype was recorded many times. This chain joins TRBV30 and TRBJ2-5; no clear D. From germline, CDR1 is GTSNPN and CDR2 SVGIG (reference sequence). The CDR3 runs 13 residues. V dropped 0 bases and J dropped 2 bases, with 7 bases sitting between them. As DNA, the CDR3 is TGTGCCTGGAGTGTATGGGGACAAGAGACCCAGTACTTC. Translated: CAWSVWGQETQYF.

This clonotype was picked up many times. The rearrangement uses TRBV7-9 and TRBJ2-1; perhaps TRBD2 as D (5 bases). Germline lookup yields CDR1 SEHNR and CDR2 FQNEAQ (reference sequence). V was pared by 2 bases and J by 0 bases, with 11 bases between. The CDR3 length is 16 residues. The CDR3 DNA sequence: TGTGCCAGCAGCTTAAACGCGGGTAGCTCCTACAATGAGCAGTTCTTC. It yields the protein CASSLNAGSSYNEQFF.

This clonotype was detected many times. The genes are TRBV6-1 and TRBJ1-5; maybe TRBD1 (5 bases). The CDR3 consists of 16 residues. V was trimmed by 6 bases and J by 2 bases, leaving 17 bases between them. Germline CDR1 and CDR2: MNHNS and SASEGT. CDR3 amino acids: CASSTSGFMGNQPQHF. The CDR3 nucleotides read TGTGCCAGCAGCACCTCAGGGTTTATGGGCAATCAGCCCCAGCATTTT.

This clonotype was seen many times. This chain joins TRBV19 and TRBJ2-5; D possibly corresponds to TRBD1 (7 bases). The ends were cut back, 10 bases at V and 6 bases at J, with 24 bases in the middle. Germline CDR1 LNHDA, CDR2 SQIVND (reference sequence). The CDR3 consists of 15 residues. The CDR3 DNA follows: TGTGCCACCAGACCGGAGGGGGCCGGGATGAAGACCCAGTACTTC. Amino acid sequence: CATRPEGAGMKTQYF.